The sequence of this T cell receptor (beta chain) was determined in a study of molecular identifiers for immune sequencing clone quantification. Regarding the study as a whole: Over 98% of effector molecules, but under 1% in naive cells, were held by clones with more than 20 RNA copies.

Per germline, CDR1 SGHAT and CDR2 FQNNGV. The V and J ends lost 0 bases and 0 bases respectively, with 3 bases between them. This CDR3 has 14 amino acids. TCRdb recomputed calls from the PCR reads with MiXCR, one row per CDR3 protein. The sample consists of 490,000 or so distinct CDR3 sequences, over 20% of them appearing once. This clonotype was seen a handful of times. The antigen is undetermined. The origin of this receptor is a human donor in good health. Some libraries in this study had Jurkat cell RNA spiked in. This rearrangement joins TRBV11-2 to TRBJ2-1; D is undetermined. Sequencing was performed on naive CD8+ T cells from blood, with Jurkat cell RNA spiked in. Noted subset: FACS-sorted CD8+CD4-CCR7+CD45RA+ naive T cells. The CDR3 spells CASSLDYSYNEQFF. For the CDR3, the DNA is TGTGCCAGCAGCTTAGATTACTCCTACAATGAGCAGTTCTTC. Drawing the rest from reference TRBV11-2 and TRBJ2-1, the complete variable domain is EAGVAQSPRYKIIEKRQSVAFWCNPISGHATLYWYQQILGQGPKLLIQFQNNGVVDDSQLPKDRFSAERLKGVDSTLKIQPAKLEDSAVYLCASSLDYSYNEQFFGPGTRLTVL.